These T cell receptor beta chains were read from a single sample in a study of cytomegalovirus exposure and HLA in healthy donors. Repertoires were generated with immunoSEQ multiplex PCR, while TCRdb's copy carries only in-frame clones and drops some. The data contain some 96,000 clones, roughly four fifths of them singletons. The sequenced sample was PBMCs. These receptor sequences come from a woman in her sixties in good health and CMV-seropositive. CDR3s include the opening cysteine and the closing phenylalanine or tryptophan. D genes are given only for firm matches. Not all rows give a size; the values are once, few, many and, for expanded clones, a class.

abundance: few
v_gene: TRBV27
j_gene: TRBJ2-1
d_gene: TRBD2
CDR3aa: CASSLSGTGGGEQFF
CDR3nt: TGTGCCAGCAGTTTATCCGGGACGGGGGGAGGTGAGCAGTTCTTC

abundance: -
v_gene: TRBV11-2
j_gene: TRBJ1-1
d_gene: -
CDR3aa: CASSLDPGGFSEAFF
CDR3nt: TGTGCCAGCAGCTTAGATCCGGGGGGATTCAGTGAAGCTTTCTTT

abundance: -
v_gene: TRBV5-4
j_gene: TRBJ2-3
d_gene: TRBD2
CDR3aa: CASSKPTSGIRTDTQYF
CDR3nt: TGTGCCAGCAGCAAGCCGACTAGCGGGATCAGGACAGATACGCAGTATTTT

abundance: -
v_gene: TRBV10-3
j_gene: TRBJ2-7
d_gene: -
CDR3aa: CAISLDRGDYEQYF
CDR3nt: TGTGCCATCAGCCTAGACAGAGGAGACTACGAGCAGTACTTC

abundance: -
v_gene: TRBV7-6
j_gene: TRBJ2-1
d_gene: TRBD2
CDR3aa: CASSSVRGRANEQFF
CDR3nt: TGTGCCAGCAGCTCCGTGCGCGGGAGGGCGAATGAGCAGTTCTTC

abundance: -
v_gene: TRBV5-4
j_gene: TRBJ2-6
d_gene: TRBD2
CDR3aa: CASSGLAGGAGANVLTF
CDR3nt: TGTGCCAGCAGCGGGCTAGCGGGAGGGGCTGGGGCCAACGTCCTGACTTTC

abundance: -
v_gene: TRBV19
j_gene: TRBJ2-7
d_gene: -
CDR3aa: CASSHRTAYEQYF
CDR3nt: TGTGCCAGTAGTCATCGGACAGCCTACGAGCAGTACTTC

abundance: -
v_gene: TRBV5-1
j_gene: TRBJ2-7
d_gene: TRBD2
CDR3aa: CASSSGLAGGREQYF
CDR3nt: TGCGCCAGCAGCTCCGGACTAGCGGGCGGTAGGGAGCAGTACTTC

abundance: -
v_gene: TRBV4-2
j_gene: TRBJ2-7
d_gene: -
CDR3aa: CASSQGYADEQYF
CDR3nt: TGTGCCAGCAGCCAAGGGTACGCGGACGAGCAGTACTTC

abundance: -
v_gene: TRBV11-1
j_gene: TRBJ1-1
d_gene: -
CDR3aa: CASRRTGLGTEAFF
CDR3nt: TGTGCCAGCAGAAGAACAGGGTTAGGCACTGAAGCTTTCTTT

abundance: -
v_gene: TRBV25-1
j_gene: TRBJ2-7
d_gene: TRBD2
CDR3aa: CASSPGTRFYEQYF
CDR3nt: TGTGCCAGCAGTCCCGGGACTAGGTTTTACGAGCAGTACTTC

abundance: -
v_gene: TRBV19
j_gene: TRBJ1-2
d_gene: TRBD1
CDR3aa: CASSFGQATYGYTF
CDR3nt: TGTGCCAGTAGCTTCGGACAGGCCACCTATGGCTACACCTTC

abundance: -
v_gene: TRBV9
j_gene: TRBJ2-1
d_gene: -
CDR3aa: CASSQEVYNEQFF
CDR3nt: TGTGCCAGCAGCCAGGAGGTATACAATGAGCAGTTCTTC

abundance: few
v_gene: TRBV11-2
j_gene: TRBJ2-1
d_gene: TRBD1
CDR3aa: CASSDSLGIVRGGEFF
CDR3nt: TGTGCCAGCAGCGATTCATTGGGCATAGTTCGAGGGGGCGAGTTCTTC

abundance: -
v_gene: TRBV15
j_gene: TRBJ2-7
d_gene: TRBD2
CDR3aa: CATSPRLAGGPEQYF
CDR3nt: TGTGCCACCAGCCCGCGACTAGCGGGAGGGCCCGAGCAGTACTTC

abundance: -
v_gene: TRBV6-4
j_gene: TRBJ2-7
d_gene: -
CDR3aa: CASRTPVLEQYF
CDR3nt: TGTGCCAGCAGGACTCCCGTATTAGAGCAGTACTTC

abundance: -
v_gene: TRBV14
j_gene: TRBJ2-7
d_gene: TRBD2
CDR3aa: CASSQGLAGFSLDEQYF
CDR3nt: TGTGCCAGCAGCCAGGGACTAGCGGGGTTCTCCTTGGACGAGCAGTACTTC

abundance: -
v_gene: TRBV7-9
j_gene: TRBJ1-1
d_gene: -
CDR3aa: CSSSPSVTEAFF
CDR3nt: TGTTCCAGCAGCCCAAGCGTCACTGAAGCTTTCTTT

abundance: few
v_gene: TRBV28
j_gene: TRBJ1-1
d_gene: -
CDR3aa: CASSPYLGPEAFF
CDR3nt: TGTGCCAGCAGTCCGTATCTTGGCCCTGAAGCTTTCTTT

abundance: -
v_gene: TRBV5-1
j_gene: TRBJ2-5
d_gene: -
CDR3aa: CASSEPGGPETQYF
CDR3nt: TGCGCCAGCAGCGAACCAGGAGGGCCGGAGACCCAGTACTTC

abundance: -
v_gene: TRBV30
j_gene: TRBJ1-3
d_gene: -
CDR3aa: CAWSSSRYTIYF
CDR3nt: TGTGCCTGGAGCTCTAGCAGATACACCATATATTTT

abundance: -
v_gene: TRBV7-9
j_gene: TRBJ2-7
d_gene: -
CDR3aa: CSSSLGWRGYEQYF
CDR3nt: TGTTCCAGCAGCTTAGGTTGGCGCGGATACGAGCAGTACTTC

abundance: -
v_gene: TRBV5-1
j_gene: TRBJ2-4
d_gene: TRBD2
CDR3aa: CASSPREGRGNIQYF
CDR3nt: TGCGCCAGCAGCCCAAGGGAGGGCCGGGGAAACATTCAGTACTTC

abundance: -
v_gene: TRBV28
j_gene: TRBJ1-1
d_gene: -
CDR3aa: CASSLPAGEAFF
CDR3nt: TGTGCCAGCAGTTTACCAGCGGGGGAAGCTTTCTTT

abundance: -
v_gene: TRBV2
j_gene: TRBJ2-7
d_gene: TRBD1
CDR3aa: CASILGTGEGEQYF
CDR3nt: TGTGCCAGCATTCTAGGGACAGGGGAAGGAGAGCAGTACTTC

abundance: few
v_gene: TRBV11-2
j_gene: TRBJ1-1
d_gene: -
CDR3aa: CASSYDRAEAFF
CDR3nt: TGTGCCAGCAGCTACGATCGAGCTGAAGCTTTCTTT

abundance: -
v_gene: TRBV2
j_gene: TRBJ1-4
d_gene: TRBD1
CDR3aa: CASSTGVTNEKLFF
CDR3nt: TGTGCCAGCAGTACAGGGGTAACTAATGAAAAACTGTTTTTT

abundance: -
v_gene: TRBV6-1
j_gene: TRBJ1-4
d_gene: TRBD1
CDR3aa: CASSEGTGRRANEKLFF
CDR3nt: TGTGCCAGCAGTGAAGGGACAGGGAGGAGGGCTAATGAAAAACTGTTTTTT

abundance: -
v_gene: TRBV5-8
j_gene: TRBJ1-5
d_gene: TRBD1
CDR3aa: CASSFGTGGHQPQHF
CDR3nt: TGTGCCAGCAGCTTTGGGACAGGGGGCCATCAGCCCCAGCATTTT

abundance: -
v_gene: TRBV25-1
j_gene: TRBJ2-2
d_gene: TRBD2
CDR3aa: CASSPTSGRNTGELFF
CDR3nt: TGTGCCAGCAGTCCGACTAGCGGGAGGAACACCGGGGAGCTGTTTTTT

abundance: -
v_gene: TRBV7-3
j_gene: TRBJ2-2
d_gene: -
CDR3aa: CASSLNGEPGELFF
CDR3nt: TGTGCCAGCAGCTTAAATGGGGAGCCCGGGGAGCTGTTTTTT

abundance: -
v_gene: TRBV5-1
j_gene: TRBJ2-5
d_gene: TRBD1
CDR3aa: CASSFQGVQGETQYF
CDR3nt: TGCGCCAGCAGCTTTCAGGGGGTCCAAGGGGAGACCCAGTACTTC

abundance: -
v_gene: TRBV2
j_gene: TRBJ2-5
d_gene: -
CDR3aa: CASSELGGSRETQYF
CDR3nt: TGTGCCAGCAGTGAGCTAGGAGGGTCTCGGGAGACCCAGTACTTC

abundance: -
v_gene: TRBV6-5
j_gene: TRBJ1-3
d_gene: TRBD1
CDR3aa: CASKGQGAPTIYF
CDR3nt: TGTGCCAGCAAGGGCCAGGGGGCTCCCACCATATATTTT

abundance: -
v_gene: TRBV5-1
j_gene: TRBJ1-4
d_gene: -
CDR3aa: CASSTGFDNEKLFF
CDR3nt: TGCGCCAGCAGTACAGGGTTCGATAATGAAAAACTGTTTTTT

abundance: once
v_gene: TRBV19
j_gene: TRBJ2-1
d_gene: TRBD1
CDR3aa: CASSPLTRDRVRSEQFF
CDR3nt: TGTGCCAGTAGTCCCCTCACTCGAGACAGGGTTAGGTCTGAGCAGTTCTTC

abundance: -
v_gene: TRBV18
j_gene: TRBJ1-5
d_gene: -
CDR3aa: CASSPTEAQPQHF
CDR3nt: TGTGCCAGCTCACCAACCGAGGCACAGCCCCAGCATTTT

abundance: -
v_gene: TRBV18
j_gene: TRBJ1-2
d_gene: TRBD1
CDR3aa: CASSPRTGIGYTF
CDR3nt: TGTGCCAGCTCACCCAGGACAGGGATTGGCTACACCTTC

abundance: few
v_gene: TRBV10-3
j_gene: TRBJ2-2
d_gene: TRBD2
CDR3aa: CAIRREVTGELFF
CDR3nt: TGTGCCATCAGGCGGGAGGTCACCGGGGAGCTGTTTTTT

abundance: -
v_gene: TRBV9
j_gene: TRBJ2-3
d_gene: TRBD2
CDR3aa: CASSVVPAGGTQYF
CDR3nt: TGTGCCAGCAGCGTAGTCCCAGCGGGAGGTACGCAGTATTTT

abundance: -
v_gene: TRBV12-2
j_gene: TRBJ1-5
d_gene: -
CDR3aa: CASRSRGFHF
CDR3nt: TGTGCAAGTCGAAGCAGGGGCTTCCATTTT

abundance: -
v_gene: TRBV27
j_gene: TRBJ1-1
d_gene: -
CDR3aa: CASSLDSTYTEAFF
CDR3nt: TGTGCCAGCAGTTTAGACAGTACCTACACTGAAGCTTTCTTT

abundance: -
v_gene: TRBV10-3
j_gene: TRBJ2-7
d_gene: TRBD2
CDR3aa: CAISELPGTSGRRYEQYF
CDR3nt: TGTGCCATCAGTGAGTTGCCCGGGACTAGCGGGAGGCGCTACGAGCAGTACTTC

abundance: -
v_gene: TRBV5-6
j_gene: TRBJ2-7
d_gene: TRBD1
CDR3aa: CASSLGQGGEQYF
CDR3nt: TGTGCCAGCAGCTTAGGACAGGGTGGCGAGCAGTACTTC

abundance: -
v_gene: TRBV6-1
j_gene: TRBJ2-7
d_gene: TRBD2
CDR3aa: CASSESPPGSGRGYEQYF
CDR3nt: TGTGCCAGCAGTGAATCCCCACCAGGGAGCGGGAGAGGGTACGAGCAGTACTTC

abundance: -
v_gene: TRBV10-3
j_gene: TRBJ1-2
d_gene: -
CDR3aa: CAISVEQESGYTF
CDR3nt: TGTGCCATCAGTGTGGAACAGGAGAGTGGCTACACCTTC

abundance: -
v_gene: TRBV7-9
j_gene: TRBJ2-1
d_gene: -
CDR3aa: CASSLIRGSYNEQFF
CDR3nt: TGTGCCAGCAGCTTAATCAGGGGCTCCTACAATGAGCAGTTCTTC

abundance: -
v_gene: TRBV4-1
j_gene: TRBJ2-1
d_gene: TRBD2
CDR3aa: CASSSGASGRDNEQFF
CDR3nt: TGCGCCAGCAGCTCGGGGGCTAGCGGGAGAGATAATGAGCAGTTCTTC

abundance: -
v_gene: TRBV29-1
j_gene: TRBJ2-3
d_gene: TRBD2
CDR3aa: CSVAIAGGSTDTQYF
CDR3nt: TGCAGCGTTGCGATAGCGGGCGGTAGCACAGATACGCAGTATTTT

abundance: once
v_gene: TRBV15
j_gene: TRBJ1-2
d_gene: -
CDR3aa: CATSREKAAFYGYTF
CDR3nt: TGTGCCACCAGCAGAGAGAAGGCGGCCTTCTATGGCTACACCTTC